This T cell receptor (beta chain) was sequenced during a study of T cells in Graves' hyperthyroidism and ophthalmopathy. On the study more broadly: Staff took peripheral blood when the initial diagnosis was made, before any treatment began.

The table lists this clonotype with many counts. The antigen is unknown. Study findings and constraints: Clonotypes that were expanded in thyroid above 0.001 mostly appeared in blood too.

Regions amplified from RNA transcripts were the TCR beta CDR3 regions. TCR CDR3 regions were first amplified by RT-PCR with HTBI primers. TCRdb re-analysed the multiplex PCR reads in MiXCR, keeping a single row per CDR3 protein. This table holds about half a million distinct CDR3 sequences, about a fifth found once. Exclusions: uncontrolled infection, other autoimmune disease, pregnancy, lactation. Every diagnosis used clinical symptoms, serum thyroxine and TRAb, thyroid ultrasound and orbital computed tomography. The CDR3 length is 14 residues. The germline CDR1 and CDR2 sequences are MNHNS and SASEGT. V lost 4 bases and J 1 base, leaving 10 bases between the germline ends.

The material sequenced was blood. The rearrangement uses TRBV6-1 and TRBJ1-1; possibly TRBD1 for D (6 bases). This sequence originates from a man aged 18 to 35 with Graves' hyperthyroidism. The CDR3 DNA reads TGTGCCAGCAGTGGGCGGGGGGCGAACACTGAAGCTTTCTTT. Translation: CASSGRGANTEAFF.